This is a list of T cell receptor beta chains from one sample in a study of T-cell memory formation after mild COVID-19. TCRdb re-called the 5' RACE reads with MiXCR, one entry per CDR3 protein. The data show more than 450,000 distinct CDR3 sequences, approximately 19% seen once. The source material was PBMCs or a T cell subset sorted from them (not recorded which). The receptors come from an adult woman who had mild COVID-19 (a few samples of this study predate the infection). Cell type and time point are not known. The CDR3 runs from the conserved cysteine through the conserved F or W. Fields, in order: clone size, V gene, CDR3 length, D gene, J gene, CDR3 protein, CDR3 DNA. The D gene is left open where the match is weak. Rows give clone size only sometimes, using once, few, many, or a class for an expanded clone.

clone_size: many
v_call: TRBV7-2
cdr3_length: 16
d_call: .
j_call: TRBJ2-1
cdr3_aa: CASSPRVGSSYNEQFF
cdr3_nt: TGTGCCAGCAGCCCCAGGGTAGGCAGCTCCTACAATGAGCAGTTCTTC

clone_size: .
v_call: TRBV6-4
cdr3_length: 15
d_call: TRBD2
j_call: TRBJ2-1
cdr3_aa: CASSDSAGGPNEQFF
cdr3_nt: TGTGCCAGCAGTGACTCAGCGGGGGGGCCCAATGAGCAGTTCTTC

clone_size: .
v_call: TRBV3-1
cdr3_length: 15
d_call: .
j_call: TRBJ1-1
cdr3_aa: CASSQGGALNTEAFF
cdr3_nt: TGTGCCAGCAGCCAAGGGGGAGCCCTGAACACTGAAGCTTTCTTT

clone_size: few
v_call: TRBV12-3/TRBV12-4
cdr3_length: 15
d_call: TRBD1
j_call: TRBJ1-5
cdr3_aa: CASSFGGQINQPQHF
cdr3_nt: TGTGCCAGCAGTTTTGGGGGACAGATCAATCAGCCCCAGCATTTT

clone_size: .
v_call: TRBV7-9
cdr3_length: 15
d_call: .
j_call: TRBJ2-7
cdr3_aa: CASSLLRDRSYEQYF
cdr3_nt: TGTGCCAGCAGCTTATTGCGGGACAGATCCTACGAGCAGTACTTC

clone_size: .
v_call: TRBV7-2
cdr3_length: 14
d_call: .
j_call: TRBJ1-1
cdr3_aa: CASSLWTSNTEAFF
cdr3_nt: TGTGCCAGCAGCTTATGGACTTCGAACACTGAAGCTTTCTTT

clone_size: few
v_call: TRBV7-9
cdr3_length: 15
d_call: .
j_call: TRBJ2-7
cdr3_aa: CASSPGHLDSYEQYF
cdr3_nt: TGTGCCAGCAGCCCCGGACACCTCGACTCCTACGAGCAGTACTTC

clone_size: .
v_call: TRBV6-4
cdr3_length: 14
d_call: .
j_call: TRBJ2-7
cdr3_aa: CATSRPDRSYEQYF
cdr3_nt: TGTGCCACCTCCCGCCCGGACCGCTCCTACGAGCAGTACTTC

clone_size: many
v_call: TRBV7-9
cdr3_length: 14
d_call: .
j_call: TRBJ2-7
cdr3_aa: CASSTRERRDEQYF
cdr3_nt: TGTGCCAGCAGCACCAGGGAGCGGCGGGATGAGCAGTACTTC

clone_size: few
v_call: TRBV29-1
cdr3_length: 15
d_call: TRBD1
j_call: TRBJ2-5
cdr3_aa: CSAFDGTEIQETQYF
cdr3_nt: TGCAGCGCCTTTGATGGGACAGAAATACAAGAGACCCAGTACTTC

clone_size: .
v_call: TRBV11-2
cdr3_length: 16
d_call: TRBD1
j_call: TRBJ1-2
cdr3_aa: CASSSTPGQGNYGYTF
cdr3_nt: TGTGCCAGCAGCTCAACACCGGGACAGGGGAACTATGGCTACACCTTC

clone_size: many
v_call: TRBV19
cdr3_length: 16
d_call: .
j_call: TRBJ1-5
cdr3_aa: CASTMRGASGNQPQHF
cdr3_nt: TGTGCCAGTACCATGAGGGGGGCTTCGGGCAATCAGCCCCAGCATTTT

clone_size: few
v_call: TRBV7-9
cdr3_length: 14
d_call: .
j_call: TRBJ2-1
cdr3_aa: CASSLANLVGEQFF
cdr3_nt: TGTGCCAGCAGCTTAGCCAACCTAGTCGGCGAGCAGTTCTTC

clone_size: .
v_call: TRBV7-3
cdr3_length: 15
d_call: .
j_call: TRBJ2-3
cdr3_aa: CASSLVGQVADTQYF
cdr3_nt: TGTGCCAGCAGCTTAGTTGGGCAGGTAGCAGATACGCAGTATTTT

clone_size: few
v_call: TRBV6-5
cdr3_length: 13
d_call: .
j_call: TRBJ2-7
cdr3_aa: CASSYGADYEQYF
cdr3_nt: TGTGCCAGCAGTTACGGTGCAGACTACGAGCAGTACTTC

clone_size: .
v_call: TRBV11-3
cdr3_length: 15
d_call: TRBD2
j_call: TRBJ2-1
cdr3_aa: CASSRGWGGYNEQFF
cdr3_nt: TGTGCCAGCAGCCGCGGATGGGGGGGATACAATGAGCAGTTCTTC

clone_size: .
v_call: TRBV30
cdr3_length: 16
d_call: .
j_call: TRBJ2-1
cdr3_aa: CAWRKGRRGTYNEQFF
cdr3_nt: TGTGCCTGGAGAAAGGGGCGGAGGGGAACCTACAATGAGCAGTTCTTC

clone_size: few
v_call: TRBV2
cdr3_length: 12
d_call: .
j_call: TRBJ2-1
cdr3_aa: CASTRGSTSQFF
cdr3_nt: TGTGCCAGCACCCGAGGGAGCACGTCGCAGTTCTTC

clone_size: .
v_call: TRBV3-1
cdr3_length: 16
d_call: TRBD2
j_call: TRBJ2-5
cdr3_aa: CASSQDPGGRLETQYF
cdr3_nt: TGTGCCAGCAGCCAAGATCCGGGAGGGCGTTTAGAGACCCAGTACTTC

clone_size: .
v_call: TRBV9
cdr3_length: 13
d_call: .
j_call: TRBJ1-2
cdr3_aa: CASSVEGRSLPAF
cdr3_nt: TGTGCCAGCAGCGTAGAGGGCAGATCCTTACCCGCCTTC

clone_size: few
v_call: TRBV10-3
cdr3_length: 13
d_call: .
j_call: TRBJ1-5
cdr3_aa: CAISEQGNQPQHF
cdr3_nt: TGTGCCATCAGTGAGCAGGGAAATCAGCCCCAGCATTTT

clone_size: .
v_call: TRBV18
cdr3_length: 13
d_call: .
j_call: TRBJ2-1
cdr3_aa: CASSPDWAEGQFF
cdr3_nt: TGTGCCAGCTCACCCGACTGGGCAGAGGGGCAGTTCTTC

clone_size: .
v_call: TRBV3-1
cdr3_length: 14
d_call: TRBD1
j_call: TRBJ1-1
cdr3_aa: CASSQAVTGAEAFF
cdr3_nt: TGTGCCAGCAGCCAAGCTGTTACAGGGGCTGAAGCTTTCTTT

clone_size: .
v_call: TRBV4-1
cdr3_length: 14
d_call: TRBD2
j_call: TRBJ2-2
cdr3_aa: CASSQFSGGGELFF
cdr3_nt: TGCGCCAGCAGCCAGTTTAGCGGGGGCGGGGAGCTGTTTTTT

clone_size: many
v_call: TRBV29-1
cdr3_length: 14
d_call: TRBD2
j_call: TRBJ2-1
cdr3_aa: CSVGASGDYNEQFF
cdr3_nt: TGCAGCGTTGGGGCTAGCGGTGATTACAATGAGCAGTTCTTC

clone_size: many
v_call: TRBV27
cdr3_length: 16
d_call: .
j_call: TRBJ2-3
cdr3_aa: CASSPWTGPGTDTQYF
cdr3_nt: TGTGCCAGCAGTCCCTGGACTGGGCCGGGCACAGATACGCAGTATTTT

clone_size: .
v_call: TRBV12-3/TRBV12-4
cdr3_length: 12
d_call: .
j_call: TRBJ2-3
cdr3_aa: CASLEGTDTQYF
cdr3_nt: TGTGCCAGCTTGGAGGGCACAGATACGCAGTATTTT

clone_size: many
v_call: TRBV2
cdr3_length: 15
d_call: TRBD2
j_call: TRBJ2-1
cdr3_aa: CASSVGLAGVNEQFF
cdr3_nt: TGTGCCAGCAGTGTTGGTCTAGCGGGAGTTAATGAGCAGTTCTTC

clone_size: few
v_call: TRBV30
cdr3_length: 14
d_call: .
j_call: TRBJ2-4
cdr3_aa: CAWRSRGTKNIQYF
cdr3_nt: TGTGCCTGGAGGAGCAGGGGAACCAAAAACATTCAGTACTTC

clone_size: few
v_call: TRBV7-8
cdr3_length: 15
d_call: .
j_call: TRBJ2-5
cdr3_aa: CASSPEGHNVETQYF
cdr3_nt: TGTGCCAGCAGCCCTGAGGGTCATAATGTGGAGACCCAGTACTTC

clone_size: few
v_call: TRBV7-3
cdr3_length: 14
d_call: TRBD2
j_call: TRBJ2-5
cdr3_aa: CASSRGGAGETQYF
cdr3_nt: TGTGCCAGCTCCCGGGGAGGGGCCGGAGAGACCCAGTACTTC

clone_size: few
v_call: TRBV15
cdr3_length: 12
d_call: .
j_call: TRBJ2-5
cdr3_aa: CATSFSRETQYF
cdr3_nt: TGTGCCACCAGCTTTAGTCGGGAGACCCAGTACTTC

clone_size: many
v_call: TRBV11-2
cdr3_length: 16
d_call: .
j_call: TRBJ2-7
cdr3_aa: CASSPRIGASDYEQYF
cdr3_nt: TGTGCCAGCAGCCCCAGAATAGGTGCATCCGACTACGAGCAGTACTTC

clone_size: few
v_call: TRBV12-3/TRBV12-4
cdr3_length: 14
d_call: .
j_call: TRBJ1-4
cdr3_aa: CASSSRAANEKLFF
cdr3_nt: TGTGCCAGCAGTTCCAGGGCGGCAAATGAAAAACTGTTTTTT

clone_size: few
v_call: TRBV25-1
cdr3_length: 16
d_call: TRBD1
j_call: TRBJ2-2
cdr3_aa: CASSKDRVRYTGELFF
cdr3_nt: TGTGCCAGCAGTAAAGACAGGGTTCGTTACACCGGGGAGCTGTTTTTT

clone_size: once
v_call: TRBV4-2
cdr3_length: 15
d_call: .
j_call: TRBJ2-3
cdr3_aa: CASSQSGEHTDTQYF
cdr3_nt: TGTGCCAGCAGCCAGTCCGGGGAGCACACAGATACGCAGTATTTT

clone_size: .
v_call: TRBV5-1
cdr3_length: 16
d_call: TRBD2
j_call: TRBJ2-2
cdr3_aa: CASSPWGGANTGELFF
cdr3_nt: TGCGCCAGCAGCCCATGGGGGGGGGCGAACACCGGGGAGCTGTTTTTT